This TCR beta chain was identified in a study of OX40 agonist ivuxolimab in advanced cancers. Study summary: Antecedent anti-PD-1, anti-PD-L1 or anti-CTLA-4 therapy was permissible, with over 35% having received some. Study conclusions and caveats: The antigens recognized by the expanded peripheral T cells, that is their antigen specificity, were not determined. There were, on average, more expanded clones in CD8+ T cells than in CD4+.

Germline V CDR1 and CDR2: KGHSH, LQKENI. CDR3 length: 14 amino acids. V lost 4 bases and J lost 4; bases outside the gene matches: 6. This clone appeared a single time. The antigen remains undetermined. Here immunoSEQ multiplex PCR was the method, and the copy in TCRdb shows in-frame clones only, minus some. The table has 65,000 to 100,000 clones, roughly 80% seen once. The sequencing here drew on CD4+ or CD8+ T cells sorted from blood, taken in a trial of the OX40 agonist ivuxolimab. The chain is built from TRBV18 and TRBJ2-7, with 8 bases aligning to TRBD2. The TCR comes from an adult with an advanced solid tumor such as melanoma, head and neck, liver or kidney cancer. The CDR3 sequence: CASSQTSDGYEQYF. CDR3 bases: TGTGCCAGCTCACAGACTAGCGATGGGTACGAGCAGTACTTC.